This is a list of T cell receptor beta chains from one sample in a study of CD8 T cells in Susac syndrome. TCRdb reprocessed the immunoSEQ multiplex PCR reads with MiXCR, giving one entry per CDR3 protein. The sample includes about 71,000 distinct CDR3 sequences, under 96% of them seen just once. Sequenced material: CD4+ T cells from PBMCs. The receptor source for this set is a human donor with multiple sclerosis. CDR3s include the opening cysteine and the closing phenylalanine or tryptophan. The D gene is left open where the match is weak. Size is omitted from some rows. Given values are once, few, many or a class for expanded clones.

j_call: TRBJ2-1; clone_size: NA; d_call: TRBD1; v_call: TRBV6-2/TRBV6-3; cdr3_nt: TGTGCCAGCAGTTTGGGACAGGGGGCAAATGAGCAGTTCTTC; cdr3_aa: CASSLGQGANEQFF
j_call: TRBJ2-3; clone_size: NA; d_call: TRBD2; v_call: TRBV20-1; cdr3_nt: TGCAGTGCTAGAGATCGGGGGGAAAGGGGCCCACCAGCTACGCAGTATTTT; cdr3_aa: CSARDRGERGPPATQYF
j_call: TRBJ2-7; clone_size: NA; d_call: TRBD1; v_call: TRBV28; cdr3_nt: TGTGCCAGCAGTTCACAGGGGCACGAGCAGTACTTC; cdr3_aa: CASSSQGHEQYF
j_call: TRBJ2-1; clone_size: NA; d_call: NA; v_call: TRBV10-3; cdr3_nt: TGTGCCATCAGTGGTGACAGCAATGAGCAGTTCTTC; cdr3_aa: CAISGDSNEQFF
j_call: TRBJ2-2; clone_size: NA; d_call: NA; v_call: TRBV7-9; cdr3_nt: TGTGCCAGCAGCTTAGTCGGAGTAGAGCTGTTTTTT; cdr3_aa: CASSLVGVELFF
j_call: TRBJ1-6; clone_size: NA; d_call: TRBD1; v_call: TRBV7-3; cdr3_nt: TGTGCCAGCAGCTTGAACAGGGGTGGTAATTCACCCCTCCACTTT; cdr3_aa: CASSLNRGGNSPLHF
j_call: TRBJ2-3; clone_size: NA; d_call: NA; v_call: TRBV5-4; cdr3_nt: TGTGCCAGCAGTTATAGTTTGGGGGTACCTAGCACAGATACGCAGTATTTT; cdr3_aa: CASSYSLGVPSTDTQYF
j_call: TRBJ1-5; clone_size: NA; d_call: NA; v_call: TRBV12-3/TRBV12-4; cdr3_nt: TGTGCCAGCAGCCAGGTCCCTCTGCCCCAGCATTTT; cdr3_aa: CASSQVPLPQHF
j_call: TRBJ2-7; clone_size: NA; d_call: TRBD1; v_call: TRBV12-3/TRBV12-4; cdr3_nt: TGTGCCAGCAGCCCTGCCCGCGGGACAGGCTACTACGAGCAGTACTTC; cdr3_aa: CASSPARGTGYYEQYF
j_call: TRBJ1-6; clone_size: NA; d_call: NA; v_call: TRBV3-1; cdr3_nt: TGTGCCAGCAGCCAAGCTGGAACTTCACCCCTCCACTTT; cdr3_aa: CASSQAGTSPLHF
j_call: TRBJ1-1; clone_size: NA; d_call: TRBD1; v_call: TRBV7-8; cdr3_nt: TGTGCCAGCAGCAAGGGACAGATGAACACTGAAGCTTTCTTT; cdr3_aa: CASSKGQMNTEAFF
j_call: TRBJ1-5; clone_size: NA; d_call: NA; v_call: TRBV5-1; cdr3_nt: TGCGCCAGCAGCTTGGGGGGCAGGGTCGATCAGCCCCAGCATTTT; cdr3_aa: CASSLGGRVDQPQHF
j_call: TRBJ1-2; clone_size: NA; d_call: TRBD1; v_call: TRBV2; cdr3_nt: TGTGCCAGCACTAAGACAGGGATTGAGTATGGCTACACCTTC; cdr3_aa: CASTKTGIEYGYTF
j_call: TRBJ2-3; clone_size: NA; d_call: TRBD2; v_call: TRBV30; cdr3_nt: TGTGCTTTGGAGAGGATGCTAGCGGGGCCAATTATGAGCACAGATACGCAGTATTTT; cdr3_aa: CALERMLAGPIMSTDTQYF
j_call: TRBJ1-1; clone_size: NA; d_call: TRBD1; v_call: TRBV20-1; cdr3_nt: TGCAGTGCTACTAACGACAGGGAGAACACTGAAGCTTTCTTT; cdr3_aa: CSATNDRENTEAFF
j_call: TRBJ1-5; clone_size: NA; d_call: NA; v_call: TRBV6-6; cdr3_nt: TGTGCCAGCAGTTTATCTAGCAATCAGCCCCAGCATTTT; cdr3_aa: CASSLSSNQPQHF
j_call: TRBJ1-5; clone_size: NA; d_call: NA; v_call: TRBV28; cdr3_nt: TGTGCCAGCAGGTTACAGGGTGGCAATCAGCCCCAGCATTTT; cdr3_aa: CASRLQGGNQPQHF
j_call: TRBJ2-7; clone_size: NA; d_call: TRBD2; v_call: TRBV7-9; cdr3_nt: TGTGCCAGCAGCTCAGTCGTCCGGGGGGGACAGTACTTC; cdr3_aa: CASSSVVRGGQYF
j_call: TRBJ1-3; clone_size: NA; d_call: NA; v_call: TRBV4-1; cdr3_nt: TGCGCCAGCAGCCTCCCGCTCGGGAACACCATATATTTT; cdr3_aa: CASSLPLGNTIYF
j_call: TRBJ2-7; clone_size: NA; d_call: NA; v_call: TRBV12-3/TRBV12-4; cdr3_nt: TGTGCCAGCAGCCCGGGGGAATACGAGCAGTACTTC; cdr3_aa: CASSPGEYEQYF
j_call: TRBJ2-3; clone_size: NA; d_call: TRBD1; v_call: TRBV20-1; cdr3_nt: TGCAGTGCTAGAGCCCTGCGGACCCGGGACAGGGGGCTAGATACGCAGTATTTT; cdr3_aa: CSARALRTRDRGLDTQYF
j_call: TRBJ2-1; clone_size: few; d_call: TRBD2; v_call: TRBV4-2; cdr3_nt: TGTGCCAGCAGCCTCTCTAGCGGGGGGTACAATGAGCAGTTCTTC; cdr3_aa: CASSLSSGGYNEQFF
j_call: TRBJ1-2; clone_size: NA; d_call: TRBD1; v_call: TRBV28; cdr3_nt: TGTGCCAGCAGTCCCCCCGGGACAGGGAGGGACTATGGCTACACCTTC; cdr3_aa: CASSPPGTGRDYGYTF
j_call: TRBJ1-1; clone_size: NA; d_call: NA; v_call: TRBV29-1; cdr3_nt: TGCAGCGTTGGACTCCTGAACACTGAAGCTTTCTTT; cdr3_aa: CSVGLLNTEAFF
j_call: TRBJ2-7; clone_size: NA; d_call: TRBD1; v_call: TRBV2; cdr3_nt: TGTGCCAGCCTTACAGGGGCCGAGCAGTACTTC; cdr3_aa: CASLTGAEQYF
j_call: TRBJ2-7; clone_size: NA; d_call: TRBD2; v_call: TRBV20-1; cdr3_nt: TGCAGTGCTCTACGGGGACTAGCTCTCTACGAGCAGTACTTC; cdr3_aa: CSALRGLALYEQYF
j_call: TRBJ2-5; clone_size: NA; d_call: TRBD1; v_call: TRBV20-1; cdr3_nt: TGCAGTGCTCCAACAGGGGGCGGAGAGACCCAGTACTTC; cdr3_aa: CSAPTGGGETQYF
j_call: TRBJ2-1; clone_size: NA; d_call: TRBD2; v_call: TRBV20-1; cdr3_nt: TGCAGTGCTACACTAGCGGAACGTTACAATGAGCAGTTCTTC; cdr3_aa: CSATLAERYNEQFF
j_call: TRBJ2-1; clone_size: NA; d_call: NA; v_call: TRBV9; cdr3_nt: TGTGCCAGCAGCGTAGCTACGGGGGAGGCCCATGAGCAGTTCTTC; cdr3_aa: CASSVATGEAHEQFF
j_call: TRBJ2-5; clone_size: once; d_call: NA; v_call: TRBV5-1; cdr3_nt: TGCGCCAGCAGAGAGGCCCCTATAGCGGATCAAGAGACCCAGTACTTC; cdr3_aa: CASREAPIADQETQYF
j_call: TRBJ2-7; clone_size: NA; d_call: NA; v_call: TRBV7-6; cdr3_nt: TGTGCCAGCAGCAAAGCTTACGAGCAGTACTTC; cdr3_aa: CASSKAYEQYF
j_call: TRBJ2-7; clone_size: few; d_call: TRBD1; v_call: TRBV7-2; cdr3_nt: TGTGCCAGCAGTCAAAGACAGGGCTCCTACGAGCAGTACTTC; cdr3_aa: CASSQRQGSYEQYF
j_call: TRBJ2-5; clone_size: NA; d_call: NA; v_call: TRBV7-9; cdr3_nt: TGTGCCAGCAGCTTAGCCGTCGGACGTGAGACCCAGTACTTC; cdr3_aa: CASSLAVGRETQYF